Detailed here is one TCR beta chain. Its target is unknown. The data belong to a study of cytomegalovirus exposure and HLA in healthy donors. Only in-frame clones appear in the TCRdb table, and some are missing; sequencing was by immunoSEQ multiplex PCR. The data contain approximately 270,000 clones, roughly 90% of them singletons. The study's findings and limits: Rarity held for most TCR sequences, but there were some public TCRs that occurred in many donors.

The CDR3 has 20 amino acids. CDR1 SGHAT and CDR2 FQNNGV come from the germline V gene. Trimming took off 0 bases at V and 4 bases at J, with 25 bases between the two ends. The TCR was taken from a man younger than 35 in good health and CMV-seropositive. The chain carries TRBV11-2 and TRBJ1-3; no clear D gene. Sequencing was performed on PBMCs. The CDR3 sequence is CASSLDSLLFGGVEGNTIYF. CDR3 nucleotide sequence: TGTGCCAGCAGCTTAGACTCACTTCTTTTTGGAGGCGTGGAGGGAAACACCATATATTTT.